The subject of this entry is one TCR beta chain. This clonotype came up a few times. What antigen it recognizes has not been identified. No much larger clonotype is one base removed from it; base qualities were not supplied. V and J are trimmed by 8 bases and 1 base, and the gene matches miss 5 bases of the junction. The CDR3 sequence holds 13 residues, the cysteine and phenylalanine included. The CDR3 DNA has 39 bases and is translated from base 1. The germline V gene (reference sequence) provides CDR1 DFQATT and CDR2 SNEGSKA. TCR beta CDR3 regions were amplified from RNA transcripts. A first-round RT-PCR of the TCR CDR3 used the HTBI primer set with the Qiagen OneStep RT-PCR kit. Libraries were constructed in a second round of multiplex PCR, after which size selection and purification were performed. The libraries were sequenced on an Illumina HiSeq2000 using paired-end 100 bp reads. The source study handled its data this way. Raw data were processed with SOAPnuke, discarding reads with adapters, uncalled bases, mean Phred below 15, or no exact constant-primer or identifier match. COPE v1.2.5 was used to merge the high-quality paired reads, and each unique nucleotide sequence was defined as a clonotype. MiTCR v1.1 was used to align the clonotypes against IMGT TRBV, TRBD and TRBJ reference segments. Only V-J combinations with frequency above 0.0001, covering about 99% of repertoires, were analysed. A TCS score was defined as the ratio of F50 (clonal expansion) to E x V (chaos), with BLOSUM62-based TCRdist applied between CDR3 peptides within each V-J. Welch's t-statistics and random forest reduced fewer than 550 V-J features to roughly 13, which were used in a naive Bayes classifier (R e1071). TCRdb reran the public reads through fastp at Q25 and MiXCR, keeping productive beta chains. A single entry per CDR3 protein holds the most common genes and DNA from its merged rows. The V and J calls reflect TCRdb's pipeline rather than the authors' work. This sample holds roughly 420,000 distinct CDR3 sequences; approximately 14% were observed only once. The top ten constitute 14% of the sample.

Graves' hyperthyroidism was defined as stable when no progression to ophthalmopathy occurred over 18 months of follow-up. Hyperthyroidism patients were newly diagnosed, had a disease duration of under 2 months, and were aged 18 to 65 years. The study excluded patients with uncontrolled infections, other autoimmune diseases, pregnancy or lactation. Diagnoses were based on clinical symptoms, serum thyroxine and TRAb, thyroid ultrasound and orbital computed tomography. PBMCs were separated from 10 ml of fresh peripheral blood using Ficoll-Paque density gradient centrifugation. Total RNA was extracted using Trizol reagent, and RNA quality was assessed on an Agilent 2100 Bioanalyzer. These data are taken from a study of T cells in Graves' hyperthyroidism and ophthalmopathy (dated by TCRdb to between 2017 and 2020). The study in broad terms: Peripheral blood was sampled at the time of initial diagnosis, prior to any treatment. The paper reports TCR Vbeta CDR3 sequencing of roughly 140 peripheral blood samples: approximately 41 ophthalmopathy, 75 to 80 hyperthyroidism and around 17 progressor patients. Prospective prediction of ophthalmopathy was tested in an independent validation cohort of fewer than 20 hyperthyroidism patients and some 17 patients who later progressed to ophthalmopathy. In addition, the study compared T-cell repertoires in thyroid tissue and in blood from roughly 6 Graves' hyperthyroidism patients. The 95 to 100 discovery patients were randomly divided into training and test sets at a 7:3 ratio. To identify distinguishing TCR V-J signatures, a discovery cohort of about a hundred patients was used, comprising some 45 with Graves' ophthalmopathy and roughly 60 with stable Graves' hyperthyroidism. After sampling, hyperthyroidism patients received methimazole starting at 30 mg daily, and ophthalmopathy patients received high-dose intravenous methylprednisolone. The paper as a whole reports these results and caveats: In validation, the model predicted progression to ophthalmopathy a median of roughly 6.5 months before onset, with about 67% sensitivity and about 72% specificity. In cross-validation, a model built on a 13 V-J signature told ophthalmopathy apart from stable hyperthyroidism with approximately 90% sensitivity and about 81% specificity, and in testing the same model reached 80%/75%. Most expanded thyroid clonotypes (frequency above 0.001) were also found in blood, which suggests that blood repertoires may mirror thyroid immune responses. No statistical method was used to fix the sample size in advance, and group allocation was not hidden from the investigators.

The receptor comes from a woman aged 18-29 years with Graves' hyperthyroidism. Sequencing was performed on blood. The receptor chain draws on TRBV20-1 and TRBJ2-1; TRBD2 lines up with 7 middle nucleotides. DNA sequence: TGCAGTACTCCGGGACTATCCTACAATGAGCAGTTCTTC. The translation is CSTPGLSYNEQFF.